A selection of T cell receptor beta chains follows, all from one sample in a study of blood T cell repertoires in COVID-19. The data were produced by immunoSEQ multiplex PCR, yet TCRdb's version contains in-frame clones alone and is incomplete. The sample has about 200,000 clones, about 88% seen once. Sequenced sample: peripheral blood. Receptor source: a woman aged 40 to 50 who had recovered from COVID-19. Each CDR3 is given without its conserved first and last residue. Each record gives: V gene, CDR3 protein.

>TRBV9
ASSVGRVNEAF
>TRBV7-2
ASSSRGTNTEAF
>TRBV19
ASSGTSGSGDIRGDTQY
>TRBV27
ASRPGQVQETQY
>TRBV28
ASSSREPSSHEQY
>TRBV7-9
ASSSSDRALDGYT
>TRBV29-1
SDQTGQYGYT
>TRBV5-1
ASSLAARAETQY
>TRBV12-3/TRBV12-4
ASSLGGNTEAF
>TRBV15
ATSAGQGAYNEQF
>TRBV19
ASSHLIAGGSGELF
>TRBV28
ASSLLEGVYYGYT
>TRBV10-3
AISEAGALAKNIQY
>TRBV3-1/TRBV3-2
ASSPTPYGYT
>TRBV27
ASSFGRSYEQY
>TRBV25-1
ASSDNRSGYT
>TRBV5-1
ASSYGTSTGELF
>TRBV19
ASSKPGLAEINTQY
>TRBV28
ASSLPDRGGNTIY
>TRBV7-6
ASSKHEGY
>TRBV10-3
AIRRTGGSFENTEAF
>TRBV6-5
ASSRAGDAHYGYT
>TRBV5-4
ASSQTSVAPYEQY
>TRBV10-3
AISEGGGRPSYEQY
>TRBV7-6
ASSSSGSVLGGSYNEQF
>TRBV19
ASSISVSTVGNSPLH
>TRBV9
ASSPTGAYEQY
>TRBV10-2
ASSESGVWAQPQH
>TRBV15
ATSRDMGGAF
>TRBV4-2
ASSQMENYGYT
>TRBV28
ASSQQGYEQY
>TRBV7-2
ASILQGAGGNTIY
>TRBV30
AWSKGMGGYT
>TRBV19
ASSIVGTGNYEQY
>TRBV5-1
ASSLGSRDSSGNTIY
>TRBV11-2
ASSTGTGPYEQY
>TRBV2
ASSETPRETQY
>TRBV30
AWAPDRSNEKLF